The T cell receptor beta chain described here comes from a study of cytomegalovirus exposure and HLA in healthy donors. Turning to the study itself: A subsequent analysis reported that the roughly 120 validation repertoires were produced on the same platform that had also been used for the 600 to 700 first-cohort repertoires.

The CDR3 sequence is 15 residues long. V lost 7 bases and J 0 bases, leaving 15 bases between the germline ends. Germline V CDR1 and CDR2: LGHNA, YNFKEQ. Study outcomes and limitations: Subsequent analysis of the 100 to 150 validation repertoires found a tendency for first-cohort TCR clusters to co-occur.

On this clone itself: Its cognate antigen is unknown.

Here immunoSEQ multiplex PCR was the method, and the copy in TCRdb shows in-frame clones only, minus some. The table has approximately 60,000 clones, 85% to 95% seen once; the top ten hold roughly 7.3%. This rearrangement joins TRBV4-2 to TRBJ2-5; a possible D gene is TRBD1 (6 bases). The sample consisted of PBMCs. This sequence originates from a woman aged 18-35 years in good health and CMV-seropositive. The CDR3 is CASNKGQQYQETQYF. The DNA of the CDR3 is TGTGCCAGCAATAAGGGACAACAGTACCAAGAGACCCAGTACTTC.